The TCR beta chain under discussion was sequenced for a study of shared clonotypes between healthy human individuals. Whole-study findings and limits: A handful of donors had around 5.2% of their naive CD4 clonotypes in common.

Each subset's genomic DNA was shared equally among a number of immunoSEQ plates. Clones were read by immunoSEQ multiplex PCR, and TCRdb kept only the in-frame ones, dropping some. This table holds 950,000 to 1,200,000 clones, around three quarters found once. The V and J ends lost 5 bases and 4 bases, in that order; junction bases with no gene match: 6. This CDR3 spans 14 amino acids. CDR1 is MNHEY and CDR2 is SMNVEV in the germline V gene (reference sequence). As regards this clone: Its antigen is as yet unknown.

The sequenced sample consisted of memory CD4+ T cells from PBMCs. Indicated subset: CD45RA-negative fraction. The TCR was taken from a man in his late teens or twenties in good health. Some clones in this sample may be carry-over from other donors' samples. The chain joins TRBV27 to TRBJ2-7, with 9 bases aligning to TRBD1. CDR3 sequence (DNA): TGTGCCAGCAGTCCCTGGGACAGGGTTTACGAGCAGTACTTC. This encodes CASSPWDRVYEQYF.